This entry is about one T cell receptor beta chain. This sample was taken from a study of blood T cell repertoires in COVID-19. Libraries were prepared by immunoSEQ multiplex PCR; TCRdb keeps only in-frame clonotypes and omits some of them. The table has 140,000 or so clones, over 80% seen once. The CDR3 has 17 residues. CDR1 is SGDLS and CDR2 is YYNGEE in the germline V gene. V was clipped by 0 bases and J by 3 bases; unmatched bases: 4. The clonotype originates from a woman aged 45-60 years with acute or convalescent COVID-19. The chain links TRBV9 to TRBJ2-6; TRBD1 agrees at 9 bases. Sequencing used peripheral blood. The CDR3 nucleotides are TGTGCCAGCAGCGTAGCGGGACAGGGTTATGGGGCCAACGTCCTGACTTTC. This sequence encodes CASSVAGQGYGANVLTF. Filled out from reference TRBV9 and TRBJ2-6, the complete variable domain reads DSGVTQTPKHLITATGQRVTLRCSPRSGDLSVYWYQQSLDQGLQFLIQYYNGEERAKGNILERFSAQQFPDLHSELNLSSLELGDSALYFCASSVAGQGYGANVLTFGAGSRLTVL.